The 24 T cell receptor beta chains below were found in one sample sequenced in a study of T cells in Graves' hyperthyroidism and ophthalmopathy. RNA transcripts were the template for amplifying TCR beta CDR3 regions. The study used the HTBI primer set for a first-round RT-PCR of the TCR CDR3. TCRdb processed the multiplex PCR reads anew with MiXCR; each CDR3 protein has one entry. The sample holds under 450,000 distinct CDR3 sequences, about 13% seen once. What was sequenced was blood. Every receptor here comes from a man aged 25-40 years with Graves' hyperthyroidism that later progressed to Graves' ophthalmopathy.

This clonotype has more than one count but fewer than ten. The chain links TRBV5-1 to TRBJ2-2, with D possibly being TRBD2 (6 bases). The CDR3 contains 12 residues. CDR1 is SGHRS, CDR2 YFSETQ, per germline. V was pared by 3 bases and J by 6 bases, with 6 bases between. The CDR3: CASSSSAGELFF. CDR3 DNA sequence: TGCGCCAGCAGCTCTAGCGCCGGGGAGCTGTTTTTT.

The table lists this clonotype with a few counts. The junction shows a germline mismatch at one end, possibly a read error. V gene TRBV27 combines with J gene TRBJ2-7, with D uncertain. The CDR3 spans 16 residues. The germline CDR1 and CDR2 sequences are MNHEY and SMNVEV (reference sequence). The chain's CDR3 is CASRFNGQVLSYEQYF. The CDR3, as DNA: TGTGCCAGCCGTTTTAACGGGCAGGTTCTCTCCTACGAGCAGTACTTC.

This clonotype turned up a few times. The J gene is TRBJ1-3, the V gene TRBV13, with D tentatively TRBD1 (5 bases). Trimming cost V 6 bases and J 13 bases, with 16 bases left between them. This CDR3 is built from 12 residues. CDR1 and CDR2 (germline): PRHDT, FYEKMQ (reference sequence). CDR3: CASSDPGLGIYF. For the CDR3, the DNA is TGTGCCAGCAGTGATCCGGGACTCGGGATATATTTT. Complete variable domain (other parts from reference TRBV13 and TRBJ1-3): AAGVIQSPRHLIKEKRETATLKCYPIPRHDTVYWYQQGPGQDPQFLISFYEKMQSDKGSIPDRFSAQQFSDYHSELNMSSLELGDSALYFCASSDPGLGIYFGEGSWLTVV.

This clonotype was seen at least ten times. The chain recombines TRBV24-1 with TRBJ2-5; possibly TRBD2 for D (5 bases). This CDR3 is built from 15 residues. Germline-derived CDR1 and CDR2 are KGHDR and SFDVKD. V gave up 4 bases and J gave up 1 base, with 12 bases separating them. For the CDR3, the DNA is TGTGCCACCAGTGAAGCTACCGGGATCCAAGAGACCCAGTACTTC. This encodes CATSEATGIQETQYF.

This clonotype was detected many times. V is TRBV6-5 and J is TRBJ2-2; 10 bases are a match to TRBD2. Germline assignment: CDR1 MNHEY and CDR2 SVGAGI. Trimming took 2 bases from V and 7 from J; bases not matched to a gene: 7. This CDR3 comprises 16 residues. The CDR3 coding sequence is TGTGCCAGCAGTTACAAAGCGGGGGGGATCCACGGGGAGCTGTTTTTT. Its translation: CASSYKAGGIHGELFF.

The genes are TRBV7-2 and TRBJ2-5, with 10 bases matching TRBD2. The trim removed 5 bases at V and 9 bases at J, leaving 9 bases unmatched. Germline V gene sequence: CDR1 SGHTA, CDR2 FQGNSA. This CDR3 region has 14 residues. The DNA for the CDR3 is TGTGCCAGCAGCCCGTGGGCTAGCGGGGGTCCCCAGTACTTC. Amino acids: CASSPWASGGPQYF.

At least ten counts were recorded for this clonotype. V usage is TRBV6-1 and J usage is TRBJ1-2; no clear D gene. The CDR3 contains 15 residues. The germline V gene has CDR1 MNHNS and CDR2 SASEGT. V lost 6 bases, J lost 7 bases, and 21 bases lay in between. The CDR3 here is CASSKDGGVFAGYTF. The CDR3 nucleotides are TGTGCCAGCAGCAAAGACGGAGGCGTTTTCGCTGGCTACACCTTC.

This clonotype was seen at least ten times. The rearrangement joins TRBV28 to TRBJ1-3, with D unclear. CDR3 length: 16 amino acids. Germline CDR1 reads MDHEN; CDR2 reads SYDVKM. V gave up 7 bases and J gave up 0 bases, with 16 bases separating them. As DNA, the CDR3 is TGTGCCAGCATCACCACGGGTACGGGCTCTGGAAACACCATATATTTT. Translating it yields CASITTGTGSGNTIYF. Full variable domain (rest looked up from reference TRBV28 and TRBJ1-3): DVKVTQSSRYLVKRTGEKVFLECVQDMDHENMFWYRQDPGLGLRLIYFSYDVKMKEKGDIPEGYSVSREKKERFSLILESASTNQTSMYLCASITTGTGSGNTIYFGEGSWLTVV.

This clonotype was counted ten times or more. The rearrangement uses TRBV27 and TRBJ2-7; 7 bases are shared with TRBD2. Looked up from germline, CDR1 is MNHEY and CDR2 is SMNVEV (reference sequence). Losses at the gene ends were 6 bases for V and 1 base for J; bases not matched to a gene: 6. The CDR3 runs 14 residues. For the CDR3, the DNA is TGTGCCAGCAGCCCAGCGGGGCGATCCTACGAGCAGTACTTC. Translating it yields CASSPAGRSYEQYF.

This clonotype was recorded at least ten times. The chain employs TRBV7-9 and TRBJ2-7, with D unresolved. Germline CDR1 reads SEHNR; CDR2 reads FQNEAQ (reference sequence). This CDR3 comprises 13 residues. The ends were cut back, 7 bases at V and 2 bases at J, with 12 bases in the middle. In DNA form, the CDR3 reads TGTGCCAGCATCGGCTTCACCACCTACGAGCAGTACTTC. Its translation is CASIGFTTYEQYF.

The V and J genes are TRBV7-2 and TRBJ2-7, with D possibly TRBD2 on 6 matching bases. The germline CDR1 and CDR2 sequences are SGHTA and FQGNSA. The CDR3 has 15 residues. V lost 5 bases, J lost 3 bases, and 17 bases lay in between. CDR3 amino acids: CASSQMSTSSYEQYF. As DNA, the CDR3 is TGTGCCAGCAGCCAAATGTCGACTAGTAGCTACGAGCAGTACTTC.

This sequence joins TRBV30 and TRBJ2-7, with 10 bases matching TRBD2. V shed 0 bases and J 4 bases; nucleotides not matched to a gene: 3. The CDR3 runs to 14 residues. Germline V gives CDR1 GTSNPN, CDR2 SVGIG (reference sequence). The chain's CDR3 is CAWSVSSGGYEQYF. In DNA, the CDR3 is TGTGCCTGGAGTGTCTCTAGCGGGGGTTACGAGCAGTACTTC.

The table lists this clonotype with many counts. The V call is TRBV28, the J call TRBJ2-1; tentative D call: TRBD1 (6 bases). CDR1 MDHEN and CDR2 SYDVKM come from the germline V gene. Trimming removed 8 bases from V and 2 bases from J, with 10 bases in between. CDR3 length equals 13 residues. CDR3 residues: CASGRTAYNEQFF. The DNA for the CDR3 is TGTGCCAGCGGTAGGACAGCCTACAATGAGCAGTTCTTC.

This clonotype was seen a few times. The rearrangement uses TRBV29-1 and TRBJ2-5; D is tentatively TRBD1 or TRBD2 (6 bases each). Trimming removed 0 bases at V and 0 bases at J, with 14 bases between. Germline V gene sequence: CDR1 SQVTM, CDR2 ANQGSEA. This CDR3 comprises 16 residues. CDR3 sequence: CSVEEPRGRDQETQYF. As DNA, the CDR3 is TGCAGCGTTGAAGAACCTCGGGGGCGCGACCAAGAGACCCAGTACTTC.

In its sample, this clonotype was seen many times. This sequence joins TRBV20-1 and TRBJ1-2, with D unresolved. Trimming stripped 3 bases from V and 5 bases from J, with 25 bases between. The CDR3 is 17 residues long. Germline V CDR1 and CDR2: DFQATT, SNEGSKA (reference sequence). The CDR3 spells CSASEEGMDGPGYGYTF. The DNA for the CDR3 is TGCAGTGCTAGTGAAGAGGGAATGGACGGGCCGGGGTATGGCTACACCTTC.

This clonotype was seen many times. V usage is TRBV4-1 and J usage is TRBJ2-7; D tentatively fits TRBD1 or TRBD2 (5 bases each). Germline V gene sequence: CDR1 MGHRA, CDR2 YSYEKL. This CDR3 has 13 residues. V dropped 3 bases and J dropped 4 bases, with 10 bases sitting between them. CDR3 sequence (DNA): TGCGCCAGCAGCCAGGGACCTCTTTACGAGCAGTACTTC. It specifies CASSQGPLYEQYF.

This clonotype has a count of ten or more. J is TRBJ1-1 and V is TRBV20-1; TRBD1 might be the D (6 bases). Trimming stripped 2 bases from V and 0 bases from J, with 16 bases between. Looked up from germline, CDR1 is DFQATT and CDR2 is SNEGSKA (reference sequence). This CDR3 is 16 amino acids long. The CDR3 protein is CSARQGPTPMNTEAFF. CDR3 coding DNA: TGCAGTGCTAGACAGGGGCCCACCCCAATGAACACTGAAGCTTTCTTT.

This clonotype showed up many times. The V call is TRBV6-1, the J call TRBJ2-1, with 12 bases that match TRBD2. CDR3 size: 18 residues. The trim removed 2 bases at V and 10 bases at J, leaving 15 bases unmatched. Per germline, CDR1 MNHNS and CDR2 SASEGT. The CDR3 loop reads CASSETPPLAGGRVEQFF. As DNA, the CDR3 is TGTGCCAGCAGTGAAACCCCCCCTCTAGCGGGGGGGCGGGTAGAGCAGTTCTTC.

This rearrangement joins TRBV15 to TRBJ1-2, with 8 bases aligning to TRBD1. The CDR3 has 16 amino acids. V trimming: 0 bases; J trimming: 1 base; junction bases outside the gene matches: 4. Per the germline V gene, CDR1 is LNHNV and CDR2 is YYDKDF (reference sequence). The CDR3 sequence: CATSRDSDRGNYGYTF. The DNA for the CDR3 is TGTGCCACCAGCAGAGACTCAGACAGGGGTAACTATGGCTACACCTTC.

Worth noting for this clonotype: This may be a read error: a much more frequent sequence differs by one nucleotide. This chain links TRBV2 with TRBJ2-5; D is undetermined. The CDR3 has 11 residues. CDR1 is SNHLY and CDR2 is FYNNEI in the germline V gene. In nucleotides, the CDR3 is TGTGCCCGCAGTGAACAGGAGACCCAGTACTTC. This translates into CARSEQETQYF.

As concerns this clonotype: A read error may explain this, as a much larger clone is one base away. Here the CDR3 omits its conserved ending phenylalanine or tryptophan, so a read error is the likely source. CDR3 in amino acids: CALLSGPNTEAFS. CDR3 coding DNA: TGTGCCCTACTCTCAGGGCCGAACACTGAAGCTTTCTCT. The rearrangement joins TRBV2 to TRBJ1-1; D is possibly TRBD1 (5 bases). V was trimmed by 11 bases and J by 1 base, leaving 14 bases between them. This CDR3 is 13 amino acids long. Germline V gene lookup returns CDR1 SNHLY and CDR2 FYNNEI.

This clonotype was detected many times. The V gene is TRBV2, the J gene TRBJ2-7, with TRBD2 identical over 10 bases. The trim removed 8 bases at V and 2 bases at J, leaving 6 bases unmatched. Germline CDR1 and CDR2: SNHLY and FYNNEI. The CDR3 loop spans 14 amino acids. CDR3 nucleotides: TGTGCCAGCGGCCGGACTAGCGGAACCTACGAGCAGTACTTC. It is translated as CASGRTSGTYEQYF.

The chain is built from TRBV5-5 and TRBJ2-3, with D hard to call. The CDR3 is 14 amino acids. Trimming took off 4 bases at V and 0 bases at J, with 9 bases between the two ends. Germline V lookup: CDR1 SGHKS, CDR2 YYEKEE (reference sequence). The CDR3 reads CASSRDISTDTQYF. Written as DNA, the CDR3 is TGTGCCAGCAGCCGCGACATTAGCACAGATACGCAGTATTTT.

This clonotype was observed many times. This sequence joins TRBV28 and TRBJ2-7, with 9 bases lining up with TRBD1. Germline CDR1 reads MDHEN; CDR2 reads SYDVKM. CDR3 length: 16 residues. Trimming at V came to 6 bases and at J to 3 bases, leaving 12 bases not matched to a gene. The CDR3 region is CASRPTGTGKNYEQYF. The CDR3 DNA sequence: TGTGCCAGCAGACCCACCGGGACAGGGAAAAACTACGAGCAGTACTTC.